The rows below give T cell receptor beta chains drawn from one sample of a study of T cell repertoires in cytomegalovirus infection. No antigen is known for these receptors. TCRdb independently ran MiXCR on the reads; one entry per CDR3 protein. The table shows 700,000 to 900,000 distinct CDR3 sequences, with almost 30% occurring only once. This specimen was cultured CD8+ T cells from PBMCs, taken from culture after CMV antigen stimulation. Receptor source: a human donor in good health (CMV status not recorded). Some clones in this sample may be carry-over from other donors' samples. The CDR3 runs from the conserved cysteine through the conserved F or W. D genes are given only for firm matches. Clone size is stated in some rows and not others, as once, few, many or a class when expanded.

TRBV6-1	TRBJ2-7	17	once	TRBD2	CASSEAGAGGFSYEQYF	TGTGCCAGCAGTGAAGCCGGGGCGGGGGGGTTCTCCTACGAGCAGTACTTC
TRBV6-5	TRBJ2-2	17	-	TRBD1	CASRRRGQAPNTGELFF	TGTGCCAGCAGACGCCGGGGACAGGCGCCGAACACCGGGGAGCTGTTTTTT
TRBV7-6	TRBJ1-3	13	many	-	CASSPGAGNTIYF	TGTGCCAGCAGCCCAGGAGCCGGAAACACCATATATTTT
TRBV19	TRBJ2-1	17	-	TRBD2	CASSTPGLAGAGDEQFF	TGTGCCAGTAGTACCCCAGGACTAGCGGGGGCCGGGGATGAGCAGTTCTTC
TRBV7-9	TRBJ2-7	13	many	-	CASSLAGVYEQYF	TGTGCCAGCAGCTTAGCGGGGGTCTACGAGCAGTACTTC
TRBV5-1	TRBJ2-3	15	few	-	CASSLVTPSTDTQYF	TGCGCCAGCAGCTTGGTAACCCCTAGCACAGATACGCAGTATTTT
TRBV7-2	TRBJ2-1	13	many	-	CASSLVRANEQFF	TGTGCCAGCAGCTTAGTTAGGGCCAATGAGCAGTTCTTC
TRBV6-2/TRBV6-3	TRBJ2-5	16	few	-	CASSYDRSSGQETQYF	TGTGCCAGCAGTTACGATCGGTCCTCGGGACAAGAGACCCAGTACTTC
TRBV7-9	TRBJ1-1	10	-	-	CASSFLEAFF	TGTGCCAGCAGCTTTTTGGAAGCTTTCTTT
TRBV7-8	TRBJ1-1	17	many	TRBD1	CASSSNVYRGRDSEAFF	TGTGCCAGCAGCTCCAACGTCTACAGGGGGCGAGACTCTGAAGCTTTCTTT